The following is a T cell receptor (beta chain) sequence with its context. It lacks a known antigen. Base qualities are not at hand, and no much larger clone is one base apart. TCRbeta CDR3 regions were amplified from genomic DNA using the immunoSEQ Assay, a bias-controlled multiplex PCR. The authors' pipeline ran thus. Nucleated cell counts per sample were estimated from amplification of reference gene primers within the assay. To quantify the absolute abundance of each unique TCRbeta CDR3 rearrangement, sequence reads were collapsed and filtered. For each sample, productive Simpson clonality was calculated as the square root of Simpson's diversity index over productive rearrangements. In its TCRdb copy, this immuneACCESS table keeps in-frame sequences only and misses some clones. Where compared with another copy, unresolved V genes explain less than half of these, and the others have no known cause. The V and J calls and clone size come from that table; D and trimming were worked out from the DNA. This sample lists about 84,000 clones; about 83% were detected once. The ten largest clonotypes hold 35% to 40% of the sample.

These data are taken from a study of blood T cell repertoires in COVID-19 (dated by TCRdb to between 2020 and 2021). At the level of the whole study: Samples covering the acute and convalescent phases of COVID-19 were provided by collaborators in the United States, Italy and Spain. Deeply sampled blood TCRbeta repertoires from subjects exposed to, actively infected with, or recovered from COVID-19 were included in the dataset. The material from the prospective study consisted of cDNA or gDNA derived from T cells, B-cell-depleted T cells, or PBMCs. The repertoires were released in a freely available public database meant as a resource for research on the immune response to SARS-CoV-2. The samples were drawn from two sources: the first 160 participants of the ongoing ImmuneRACE study, and over 950 subjects contributed by 6 global collaborators. Where available, HLA class I and class II types were taken from metadata supplied by the sample provider and were not determined by assay-based typing. Nearly every sample came with metadata listing a de-identified subject ID, COVID-19 status, age in years and sex.

CDR1 and CDR2, per the germline V gene, are KGHSH and LQKENI. The CDR3 runs 15 amino acids, cysteine and phenylalanine included. Only the CDR3 portion is preserved as DNA: 45 bases, with reading frame beginning at the first base. The germline V and J ends show losses of 3 bases and 4 bases respectively, and no gene match explains 4 bases of the junction. Each collaborating institution followed its own protocols to collect whole blood in K2EDTA tubes. For TCRbeta analysis, collaborators shipped samples as frozen whole blood, isolated PBMCs, or DNA extracted from either of those sample types. Study-level results and caveats: The amount of clinical and demographic metadata varied by source and participant and was provided uncurated.

The rearrangement joined TRBV18 to TRBJ2-5; the junction holds 11 bases that match TRBD2. The sequencing sample was made of peripheral blood. The TCR sequence derives from a man of 80 years or more with active or convalescent COVID-19. The CDR3 here reads CASSPTSGSGETQYF. Read as DNA, the sequence is TGTGCCAGCTCACCTACTAGCGGGAGTGGAGAGACCCAGTACTTC.